The 26 T cell receptor beta chains below all came from one sample that was sequenced in a study of T cell changes during pregnancy in multiple sclerosis. TCRdb keeps only in-frame clones here, not all; method: immunoSEQ multiplex PCR. This sample has about 51,000 clones, with roughly 92% found just once. The sequenced sample was CD4+ T cells from peripheral blood mononuclear cells, obtained in the third trimester of pregnancy. These receptors were taken from a female donor with multiple sclerosis, enrolled in a pregnancy study.

The chain links TRBV29-1 to TRBJ1-5; TRBD1 matches at 7 bases. The CDR3 totals 12 residues. The V gene's germline CDR1 is SQVTM and CDR2 ANQGSEA. V lost 5 bases and J lost 5; bases outside the gene matches: 3. The CDR3 reads CSVRQGDQPQHF. As DNA, the CDR3 is TGCAGCGTTCGACAGGGCGATCAGCCCCAGCATTTT.

This sequence joins TRBV5-4 and TRBJ1-1; D is possibly TRBD1 (5 bases). The V end was cut by 1 base, the J end by 4 bases, with 11 bases between. This CDR3 has 14 amino acids. CDR1 SGHNT and CDR2 YYREEE come from the germline V gene (reference sequence). The chain's CDR3 is CASSLRGLGTEAFF. Written as DNA, the CDR3 is TGTGCCAGCAGCTTGAGGGGTTTGGGCACTGAAGCTTTCTTT.

V gene TRBV14 combines with J gene TRBJ2-7, with a tentative D call TRBD2 (6 bases). The CDR3 loop spans 16 amino acids. Trimming took off 1 base at V and 2 bases at J, with 15 bases between the two ends. Germline V lookup: CDR1 SGHDN, CDR2 FVKESK. CDR3 nucleotides: TGTGCCAGCAGCCAAGCCCGGAGGGCCAGAGCCTACGAGCAGTACTTC. Protein sequence: CASSQARRARAYEQYF.

The rearrangement joins TRBV2 to TRBJ2-2; D is possibly TRBD1 (5 bases). This CDR3 region has 15 residues. Germline V gene data show CDR1 as SNHLY and CDR2 as FYNNEI. V was pared by 4 bases and J by 7 bases, with 16 bases between. CDR3 protein: CASSVKAGFIGELFF. For the CDR3, the DNA is TGTGCCAGCAGTGTTAAAGCAGGGTTTATCGGGGAGCTGTTTTTT.

The chain couples TRBV28 to TRBJ1-2, with D maybe TRBD1 (5 bases). The V gene's germline CDR1 is MDHEN and CDR2 SYDVKM. The CDR3 length is 13 residues. Deletions cut 2 bases from V and 8 bases from J, with 12 bases between. CDR3 nucleotides: TGTGCCAGCAGTTTAAGCAGGCCAGGGGGCTACACCTTC. Translating gives CASSLSRPGGYTF.

The V gene is TRBV5-4, the J gene TRBJ2-4, with 7 bases lining up with TRBD1. The length of the CDR3 is 14 residues. Germline CDR1 is SGHNT and CDR2 is YYREEE (reference sequence). V shed 0 bases, J shed 9 bases, and the junction held 6 bases outside the gene matches. The CDR3 sequence is CASSLEGAQPIQYF. The CDR3 nucleotides read TGTGCCAGCAGCTTGGAGGGGGCGCAGCCCATTCAGTACTTC.

The chain recombines TRBV29-1 with TRBJ2-5; the D gene is possibly TRBD1 (6 bases). CDR3 size: 12 residues. The germline V gene has CDR1 SQVTM and CDR2 ANQGSEA. Trimming took 0 bases from V and 5 from J, leaving 7 bases between them. CDR3 loop: CSVEDRGETQYF. CDR3 bases: TGCAGCGTTGAAGACAGGGGTGAGACCCAGTACTTC.

This chain links TRBV11-1 with TRBJ2-4; TRBD1 matches 9 bases. The CDR3 sequence is 15 residues long. Germline V CDR1 and CDR2: SGHAT, FQDESV (reference sequence). The V segment lost 5 bases and the J segment 5 bases; nucleotides outside the gene matches: 7. The CDR3 nucleotides are TGTGCCAGCAGCCGACGGGACAGGGTAGAAAACATTCAGTACTTC. Encoded protein: CASSRRDRVENIQYF. The variable domain in full, with the rest retrieved from reference TRBV11-1 and TRBJ2-4, is EAEVAQSPRYKITEKSQAVAFWCDPISGHATLYWYRQILGQGPELLVQFQDESVVDDSQLPKDRFSAERLKGVDSTLKIQPAELGDSAMYLCASSRRDRVENIQYFGAGTRLSVL.

The chain joins TRBV4-1 to TRBJ2-3, with 7 positions matching TRBD1. The J segment lost 0 bases and the V segment lost 3 bases, leaving 6 bases of the junction unmatched. Germline V gene sequence: CDR1 MGHRA, CDR2 YSYEKL. The CDR3 length is 16 residues. In nucleotides, the CDR3 is TGCGCCAGCAGCCAGAACAGGGGTCCCAGCACAGATACGCAGTATTTT. Translated: CASSQNRGPSTDTQYF.

V is TRBV28 and J is TRBJ2-3, with TRBD2 identical over 11 bases. This CDR3 comprises 16 residues. Unmatched junction bases numbered 8, after V lost 5 bases and J lost 4 bases. Germline V gene sequence: CDR1 MDHEN, CDR2 SYDVKM. The CDR3 bases are TGTGCCAGCAGTCCCCGAGGACTAGCGGGTTCAGATACGCAGTATTTT. It is translated as CASSPRGLAGSDTQYF.

The J gene is TRBJ2-1, the V gene TRBV6-4; D possibly corresponds to TRBD2 (5 bases). In germline, CDR1 is MRHNA, CDR2 SNTAGT. The CDR3 runs to 14 residues. With 5 bases removed from V and 5 bases from J, the gap between germline ends came to 13 bases. Written as DNA, the CDR3 is TGTGCCAGCAGTCCTTCCGGGATACACAATGAGCAGTTCTTC. This encodes CASSPSGIHNEQFF.

CDR3 nucleotide sequence: TGCAGCGTTGAACCCGGACTAGCGCCTTCCTACAATGAGCAGTTCTTC. This sequence encodes CSVEPGLAPSYNEQFF. The chain uses TRBV29-1 and TRBJ2-1; 9 nucleotides line up with TRBD2. The CDR3 consists of 16 residues. Per germline, CDR1 SQVTM and CDR2 ANQGSEA. The J segment lost 1 base and the V segment lost 2 bases, leaving 6 bases of the junction unmatched.

V and J are TRBV5-1 and TRBJ1-1; weak D call: TRBD1 (5 bases). The CDR3 consists of 14 residues. V was clipped by 0 bases and J by 5 bases, with 11 bases between them. Per germline, CDR1 SGHRS and CDR2 YFSETQ. CDR3 protein: CASSLVSGGTEAFF. The CDR3 nucleotides read TGCGCCAGCAGCTTGGTGTCGGGGGGGACTGAAGCTTTCTTT.

The chain employs TRBV7-8 and TRBJ2-2, with D tentatively TRBD1 (6 bases). The V and J ends lost 7 bases and 2 bases respectively, with 14 bases between them. The CDR3 runs to 15 residues. From germline, CDR1 is SGHVS and CDR2 FQNEAQ. Here the CDR3 reads CASTSDSLNTGELFF. CDR3 nucleotide sequence: TGTGCCAGCACCTCGGACAGCCTTAACACCGGGGAGCTGTTTTTT.

The chain joins TRBV2 to TRBJ1-3; a weak D match, TRBD1 (5 bases). This CDR3 comprises 15 residues. Trimming took 4 bases from V and 0 from J, leaving 10 bases between them. The V gene's germline CDR1 is SNHLY and CDR2 FYNNEI. The CDR3 bases are TGTGCCAGCAGTGGACAGCCTTTCTCTGGAAACACCATATATTTT. Amino acid sequence: CASSGQPFSGNTIYF.

DNA of the CDR3: TGTGCCAGTAGCAGGGACAGGTCCTACGAGCAGTACTTC. Translated, it gives CASSRDRSYEQYF. The gene calls are TRBV19 and TRBJ2-7, with 8 bases fitting TRBD1. The CDR3 extends over 13 amino acids. After removal of 6 bases from V and 1 base from J, the junction contained 2 bases not matched to a gene. From germline, CDR1 is LNHDA and CDR2 SQIVND (reference sequence).

About this clone: The junction does not match germline at one end; this may be a read error. This chain connects TRBV29-1 to TRBJ2-1; 10 nucleotides agree with TRBD2. Germline loops: CDR1 SQVTM, CDR2 ANQGSEA. The CDR3 runs to 13 residues. The CDR3, as DNA: TGCAGCGCTGAAGCGGGAGGGACGTTTAAGCAGTTCTTC. Amino acids: CSAEAGGTFKQFF.

This clone was recorded once. The genes are TRBV7-3 and TRBJ2-2, with TRBD1 matching 9 bases. The CDR3 extends over 16 amino acids. V dropped 5 bases and J dropped 4; count of bases not matched to a gene: 8. Germline V gives CDR1 SGHTA, CDR2 FQGTGA. The CDR3 DNA is TGTGCCAGCAGCACGGCGGGACAGGGACGCACCGGGGAGCTGTTTTTT. Translating it yields CASSTAGQGRTGELFF.

The V and J genes are TRBV28 and TRBJ1-4, with D perhaps TRBD1 (5 bases). In germline, CDR1 is MDHEN, CDR2 SYDVKM. The ends were cut back, 2 bases at V and 2 bases at J, with 12 bases in the middle. CDR3 length equals 16 residues. The CDR3 DNA reads as TGTGCCAGCAGTTTAGGCCAGGGCTATACTAATGAAAAACTGTTTTTT. Encoded protein: CASSLGQGYTNEKLFF.

This chain connects TRBV28 to TRBJ2-1; the match to TRBD2 covers 7 bases. This CDR3 comprises 17 residues. The junction had 6 bases not matched to a gene; V was cut back by 1 base and J by 0 bases. Germline loops: CDR1 MDHEN, CDR2 SYDVKM. CDR3 protein: CASSLLSRGSSYNEQFF. The DNA for the CDR3 is TGTGCCAGCAGTTTATTAAGTCGCGGGAGCTCCTACAATGAGCAGTTCTTC.

V usage is TRBV6-1 and J usage is TRBJ1-4; D is unclear. The CDR3 is 13 amino acids. In germline, CDR1 is MNHNS, CDR2 SASEGT. V was shortened by 11 bases and J by 3 bases, with 13 bases between the two germline ends. The CDR3 DNA follows: TGTGCCTCCCGGCGGGTAGCTAATGAAAAACTGTTTTTT. Residues: CASRRVANEKLFF.

The rearrangement joins TRBV5-1 to TRBJ2-5; D may be TRBD2 (6 bases). There are 16 residues in the CDR3. V gave up 5 bases and J gave up 0 bases, with 17 bases separating them. Germline CDR1 SGHRS, CDR2 YFSETQ. CDR3 residues: CASSPRRAEYQETQYF. CDR3 coding DNA: TGCGCCAGCAGTCCACGGAGGGCAGAGTACCAAGAGACCCAGTACTTC.

The V call is TRBV9, the J call TRBJ2-7; the match to TRBD1 covers 9 bases. The CDR3 is 14 amino acids. Germline assignment: CDR1 SGDLS and CDR2 YYNGEE. The trim removed 4 bases at V and 5 bases at J, leaving 7 bases unmatched. DNA for the CDR3: TGTGCCAGCAGCTCAACAGGGGGCCCTAACGAGCAGTACTTC. Translating it yields CASSSTGGPNEQYF.

The J gene is TRBJ2-6, the V gene TRBV19, with D unresolved. Trimming pared 5 bases from V and 0 bases from J, leaving 5 bases between. The CDR3 sequence is 14 residues long. Germline CDR1 reads LNHDA; CDR2 reads SQIVND (reference sequence). The CDR3 DNA sequence: TGTGCCAGTAGTTTCAACTCTGGGGCCAACGTCCTGACTTTC. It codes for CASSFNSGANVLTF. Looking up the rest from reference TRBV19 and TRBJ2-6 gives the full variable domain: DGGITQSPKYLFRKEGQNVTLSCEQNLNHDAMYWYRQDPGQGLRLIYYSQIVNDFQKGDIAEGYSVSREKKESFPLTVTSAQKNPTAFYLCASSFNSGANVLTFGAGSRLTVL.

V and J are TRBV18 and TRBJ1-4; 9 nucleotides agree with TRBD1. Germline assignment: CDR1 KGHSH and CDR2 LQKENI. The CDR3 loop spans 15 amino acids. The trim removed 2 bases at V and 4 bases at J, leaving 2 bases unmatched. This CDR3 reads CASSPRGQGNEKLFF. The CDR3 coding sequence is TGTGCCAGCTCACCAAGGGGACAGGGTAATGAAAAACTGTTTTTT.

The V and J genes are TRBV7-5 and TRBJ2-7; the table's TRBD2 call for D was not verified on the DNA. TRBV7-5 is a pseudogene segment. CDR3 length: 15 residues. The CDR3 is CARSSPLAGAYEQYF. The DNA for the CDR3 is TGTGCCAGAAGCTCCCCTCTGGCGGGAGCCTACGAGCAGTACTTC.